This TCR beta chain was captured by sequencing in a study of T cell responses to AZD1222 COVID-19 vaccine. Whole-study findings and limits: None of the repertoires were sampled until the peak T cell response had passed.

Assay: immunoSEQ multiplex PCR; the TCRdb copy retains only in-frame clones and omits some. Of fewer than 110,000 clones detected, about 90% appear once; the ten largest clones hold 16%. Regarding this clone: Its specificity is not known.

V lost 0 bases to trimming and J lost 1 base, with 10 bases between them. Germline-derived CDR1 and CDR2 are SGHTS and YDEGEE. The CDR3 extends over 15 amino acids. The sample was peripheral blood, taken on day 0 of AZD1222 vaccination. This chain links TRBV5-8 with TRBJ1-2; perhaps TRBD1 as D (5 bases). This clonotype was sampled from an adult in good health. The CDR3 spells CASSLGQRINYGYTF. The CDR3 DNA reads TGTGCCAGCAGCTTGGGACAGAGAATTAACTATGGCTACACCTTC. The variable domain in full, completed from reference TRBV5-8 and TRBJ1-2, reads EAGVTQSPTHLIKTRGQQATLRCSPISGHTSVYWYQQALGLGLQFLLWYDEGEERNRGNFPPRFSGRQFPNYSSELNVNALELEDSALYLCASSLGQRINYGYTFGSGTRLTVV.